The 32 T cell receptor beta chains in this list originate from one sample, sequenced in a study of T cells in Graves' hyperthyroidism and ophthalmopathy. Template material for amplifying TCR beta CDR3 regions consisted of RNA transcripts. The HTBI set primed first-round TCR CDR3 RT-PCR. TCRdb called the multiplex PCR reads again in MiXCR, with one record for every CDR3 protein. The sample has nearly 750,000 distinct CDR3 sequences, roughly 32% seen once. Sequencing used blood. The receptors here all came from a woman aged 35 to 49 with Graves' hyperthyroidism.

In this sample, this clonotype turned up once. One base away lies a much larger clone, so this may be a sequencing read error. This chain links TRBV10-3 with TRBJ1-5; perhaps TRBD1 as D (6 bases). The CDR3 is 15 amino acids. Germline loops: CDR1 ENHRY, CDR2 SYGVKD. The ends were cut back, 5 bases at V and 4 bases at J, with 15 bases in the middle. The CDR3 spells CAISLWGGMNQPQHF. The CDR3 DNA reads as TGTGCCATCAGTTTATGGGGGGGCATGAATCAGCCCCAGCATTTT.

This clonotype appeared many times. The chain joins TRBV4-3 to TRBJ1-6; D unclear. Germline CDR1 and CDR2: LGHNA and YSLEER. Deletions cut 0 bases from V and 9 bases from J, with 6 bases between. There are 13 residues in the CDR3. The CDR3 sequence is CASSQEPGSPLHF. The CDR3 DNA is TGCGCCAGCAGCCAAGAGCCGGGTTCACCCCTCCACTTT.

The gene calls are TRBV6-2 or TRBV6-3 and TRBJ2-7; 8 bases align to TRBD1. Germline V gene lookup returns CDR1 MNHEY and CDR2 SVGEGT. The CDR3 runs to 13 residues. Losses at the gene ends were 5 bases for V and 5 bases for J; bases not matched to a gene: 5. The CDR3: CASSTWTGHEQYF. DNA for the CDR3: TGTGCCAGCAGTACCTGGACAGGGCACGAGCAGTACTTC.

This clonotype appeared a few times. The rearrangement uses TRBV5-5 and TRBJ1-2; unclear D gene. Germline V CDR1 and CDR2: SGHKS, YYEKEE (reference sequence). The CDR3 totals 13 residues. The V gene lost 4 bases and the J gene lost 4 bases, with 11 bases spanning the gap. The chain's CDR3 is CASSVSRAYGYTF. Here the CDR3 DNA reads TGTGCCAGCAGCGTATCCCGCGCCTATGGCTACACCTTC.

J is TRBJ2-3 and V is TRBV5-1; TRBD1 aligns across 7 bases. Trimming took 4 bases from V and 3 from J; bases not matched to a gene: 8. This CDR3 region has 15 residues. The germline CDR1 and CDR2 sequences are SGHRS and YFSETQ. The CDR3 region is CASSRQGRGTDTQYF. The DNA for the CDR3 is TGCGCCAGCAGCCGACAGGGACGAGGGACAGATACGCAGTATTTT.

Many counts were recorded for this clonotype. The V call is TRBV5-4, the J call TRBJ2-7; D may be TRBD1 (5 bases). V gave up 0 bases and J gave up 6 bases, with 13 bases separating them. CDR1 and CDR2 from the germline V gene are SGHNT and YYREEE (reference sequence). CDR3 length: 14 residues. CDR3 amino acids: CASSLEAQAGEQYF. CDR3 coding DNA: TGTGCCAGCAGCTTGGAGGCACAGGCTGGCGAGCAGTACTTC.

The rearrangement joins TRBV7-9 to TRBJ1-1; tentatively, D is TRBD1 (5 bases). Trimming removed 5 bases from V and 8 bases from J, with 24 bases in between. The CDR3 consists of 16 residues. Germline-derived CDR1 and CDR2 are SEHNR and FQNEAQ (reference sequence). The CDR3 is CASSPRWDSKGVEAFF. CDR3 nucleotides: TGTGCCAGCAGCCCGCGTTGGGACTCAAAAGGCGTAGAAGCTTTCTTT.

This clonotype has more than one count but fewer than ten. The chain employs TRBV10-2 and TRBJ1-1; D uncertain. This CDR3 has 10 residues. V lost 7 bases, J lost 0 bases, and 0 bases lay in between. From germline, CDR1 is WSHSY and CDR2 SAAADI. DNA for the CDR3: TGCGCCAGCATGAACACTGAAGCTTTCTTT. Its protein product is CASMNTEAFF.

This clonotype was recorded many times. The chain is built from TRBV24-1 and TRBJ1-5; TRBD1 matches 7 bases. The CDR3 consists of 15 residues. Germline V gene data show CDR1 as KGHDR and CDR2 as SFDVKD. V lost 2 bases and J lost 5; bases outside the gene matches: 5. The CDR3 coding sequence is TGTGCCACCAGTGATTCCGACAGGGATGATCAGCCCCAGCATTTT. It codes for CATSDSDRDDQPQHF.

The chain has TRBV6-5 and TRBJ1-2; 9 positions agree with TRBD1. J gave up 6 bases and V 2 bases, and 1 base lay outside the gene matches. The germline CDR1 and CDR2 sequences are MNHEY and SVGAGI. The CDR3 runs 13 residues. This CDR3 reads CASSYGTGNGYTF. The CDR3 coding sequence is TGTGCCAGCAGTTACGGGACAGGGAATGGCTACACCTTC.

The chain joins TRBV4-3 to TRBJ1-2; D not resolved. The CDR3 extends over 15 amino acids. Germline V gene lookup returns CDR1 LGHNA and CDR2 YSLEER. Trimming took 1 base from V and 5 from J, leaving 14 bases between them. CDR3 bases: TGCGCCAGCAGCCAAGGCAGGCCCTCCCGGTATGGCTACACCTTC. Translated: CASSQGRPSRYGYTF.

This clonotype was seen a handful of times. The rearrangement uses TRBV14 and TRBJ1-1, with 12 bases matching TRBD1. The V and J ends lost 5 bases and 3 bases, in that order; junction bases with no gene match: 7. CDR1 is SGHDN and CDR2 is FVKESK in the germline V gene. This CDR3 is built from 16 residues. CDR3 in amino acids: CASSLSGQGADTEAFF. In DNA form, the CDR3 reads TGTGCCAGCAGCTTATCGGGACAGGGGGCCGACACTGAAGCTTTCTTT. Full variable domain (remainder filled in from reference TRBV14 and TRBJ1-1): EAGVTQFPSHSVIEKGQTVTLRCDPISGHDNLYWYRRVMGKEIKFLLHFVKESKQDESGMPNNRFLAERTGGTYSTLKVQPAELEDSGVYFCASSLSGQGADTEAFFGQGTRLTVV.

V is TRBV7-9 and J is TRBJ2-5; a possible D gene is TRBD1 (7 bases). The CDR3 totals 16 residues. Germline CDR1 and CDR2: SEHNR and FQNEAQ (reference sequence). V was shortened by 4 bases and J by 5 bases, with 20 bases between the two germline ends. CDR3 loop: CASSSQDQGGVETQYF. The CDR3 nucleotides are TGTGCCAGCAGCTCCCAAGATCAGGGGGGTGTGGAGACCCAGTACTTC.

This clonotype was seen more than once but under ten times. The CDR3 DNA is TGTGCCAGCAGCCGGGACAGGGGAGGTAACTATGGCTACACCTTC. Translated, it gives CASSRDRGGNYGYTF. The chain uses TRBV12-3 or TRBV12-4 and TRBJ1-2; TRBD1 aligns across 10 bases. Trimming removed 6 bases from V and 1 base from J; junction bases left unmatched: 5. This CDR3 region has 15 residues.

In its sample, this clonotype was seen many times. The chain combines TRBV7-6 with TRBJ2-7, with TRBD2 matching over 7 bases. The CDR3 contains 16 residues. Germline loops: CDR1 SGHVS, CDR2 FNYEAQ. V trimming: 1 base; J trimming: 1 base; junction bases outside the gene matches: 7. The CDR3 nucleotides read TGTGCCAGCAGCTTAGGAAGCGGGGAAGGGTCCTACGAGCAGTACTTC. Amino acid sequence: CASSLGSGEGSYEQYF.

The chain combines TRBV12-3 or TRBV12-4 with TRBJ2-7; 7 bases match TRBD2. V lost 6 bases, J lost 4 bases, and 12 bases stayed unmatched. The CDR3 runs 15 residues. CDR3 amino acids: CASSQPFRGSYEQYF. In DNA form, the CDR3 reads TGTGCCAGCAGCCAACCTTTTCGCGGGAGTTACGAGCAGTACTTC.

This clonotype was picked up a small number of times. The genes are TRBV2 and TRBJ2-7; 8 nucleotides match TRBD1. V was clipped by 6 bases and J by 2 bases; unmatched bases: 12. The germline gives CDR1 SNHLY, CDR2 FYNNEI. The CDR3 covers 16 residues. The CDR3 DNA follows: TGTGCCAGCAGGTACCTCTTAGGACAGGGTACCTACGAGCAGTACTTC. Translating gives CASRYLLGQGTYEQYF.

Written as DNA, the CDR3 is TGTGCCAGCAGCAGACAGGGAACCTACAATGAGCAGTTCTTC. This gives the protein CASSRQGTYNEQFF. The V call is TRBV11-2, the J call TRBJ2-5; 7 bases agree with TRBD1. The closer fit of TRBJ2-1 to the DNA end suggests the J call may be wrong. CDR1 and CDR2 from the germline V gene are SGHAT and FQNNGV. This CDR3 has 14 residues.

V is TRBV20-1 and J is TRBJ1-2; a possible D gene is TRBD1 (6 bases). The CDR3 length is 13 residues. Germline V gene data show CDR1 as DFQATT and CDR2 as SNEGSKA (reference sequence). Trimming took 3 bases from V and 4 from J, leaving 12 bases between them. The CDR3 region has the DNA TGCAGTGCTAGGGCAGGGGATTCCTATGGCTACACCTTC. Translated: CSARAGDSYGYTF.

Ten or more counts support this clonotype. The chain links TRBV7-9 to TRBJ2-7; perhaps TRBD1 as D (6 bases). Looked up from germline, CDR1 is SEHNR and CDR2 is FQNEAQ (reference sequence). Deletions cut 5 bases from V and 12 bases from J, with 20 bases between. This CDR3 is 13 amino acids long. CDR3 nucleotides: TGTGCCAGCAGCGCGGCCGGGACACCCGGAGGGTACTTC. This sequence encodes CASSAAGTPGGYF.

This clonotype turned up a few times. The gene calls are TRBV5-8 and TRBJ1-4; no reliable D call. V lost 2 bases, J lost 5 bases, and 13 bases lay in between. There are 15 residues in the CDR3. CDR1 and CDR2 from the germline V gene are SGHTS and YDEGEE. In DNA form, the CDR3 reads TGTGCCAGCAGCTTAGGATCTCCTTACAATGAAAAACTGTTTTTT. Translated: CASSLGSPYNEKLFF.

There are many counts of this clonotype. The genes are TRBV30 and TRBJ1-5; D may be TRBD1 (5 bases). The CDR3 runs to 13 residues. CDR1 and CDR2 (germline): GTSNPN, SVGIG (reference sequence). Trimming removed 0 bases from V and 8 bases from J, with 11 bases in between. The CDR3 nucleotides are TGTGCCTGGAGTGTCGGCCCGGGGGAGCCCCAGCATTTT. Its protein is CAWSVGPGEPQHF.

This clonotype has ten or more counts. The chain recombines TRBV10-3 with TRBJ2-5; 12 nucleotides match TRBD2. CDR1 and CDR2 (germline): ENHRY, SYGVKD. J gave up 2 bases and V 5 bases, and 3 bases lay outside the gene matches. This CDR3 spans 15 amino acids. The CDR3 sequence is CAISKTSGRQETQYF. For the CDR3, the DNA is TGTGCCATCAGTAAGACTAGCGGGAGACAAGAGACCCAGTACTTC.

This clonotype was observed at least ten times. The V call is TRBV2, the J call TRBJ1-3, with unresolved D. Germline assignment: CDR1 SNHLY and CDR2 FYNNEI. The CDR3 loop spans 15 amino acids. V gave up 0 bases and J gave up 0 bases, with 6 bases separating them. CDR3 DNA: TGTGCCAGCAGTGAAGCGCTTGCCTCTGGAAACACCATATATTTT. It specifies CASSEALASGNTIYF. Using reference TRBV2 and TRBJ1-3 for the parts outside the CDR3, the full variable domain is EPEVTQTPSHQVTQMGQEVILRCVPISNHLYFYWYRQILGQKVEFLVSFYNNEISEKSEIFDDQFSVERPDGSNFTLKIRSTKLEDSAMYFCASSEALASGNTIYFGEGSWLTVV.

This chain joins TRBV19 and TRBJ1-5, with unresolved D. CDR1 is LNHDA, CDR2 SQIVND, per germline (reference sequence). V lost 3 bases, J lost 7 bases, and 16 bases lay in between. This CDR3 spans 15 amino acids. The CDR3 loop is CASSIRMGSNQPQHF. The CDR3 coding sequence is TGTGCCAGTAGTATCCGGATGGGGTCGAACCAGCCCCAGCATTTT. The variable domain in full, completed from reference TRBV19 and TRBJ1-5, reads DGGITQSPKYLFRKEGQNVTLSCEQNLNHDAMYWYRQDPGQGLRLIYYSQIVNDFQKGDIAEGYSVSREKKESFPLTVTSAQKNPTAFYLCASSIRMGSNQPQHFGDGTRLSIL.

In regard to this clonotype: This could be a read error, since a much larger clone is one nucleotide away. The chain carries TRBV7-9 and TRBJ2-6, with a possible D match to TRBD1 (5 bases). Germline V gene lookup returns CDR1 SEHNR and CDR2 FQNEAQ (reference sequence). The CDR3 is 13 amino acids. CDR3 sequence: CAKASSGANVPTF. CDR3 DNA sequence: TGTGCCAAGGCTTCATCTGGGGCCAACGTCCCGACTTTC.

This clonotype has a count of ten or more. The chain joins TRBV20-1 to TRBJ1-2, with unresolved D. V was shortened by 3 bases and J by 4 bases, with 12 bases between the two germline ends. In germline, CDR1 is DFQATT, CDR2 SNEGSKA (reference sequence). The CDR3 runs to 13 residues. In nucleotides, the CDR3 is TGCAGTGCTAGTCTTCTTGAGGTCTATGGCTACACCTTC. This codes for CSASLLEVYGYTF.

This clonotype was picked up a small number of times. The V gene is TRBV5-1, the J gene TRBJ2-5; D not certain. There are 16 residues in the CDR3. The germline V gene has CDR1 SGHRS and CDR2 YFSETQ. Trimming left V 4 bases short and J 0 bases short, with 16 bases between. The CDR3 here is CASSPPGGAYQETQYF. The CDR3 bases are TGCGCCAGCAGCCCCCCCGGCGGAGCCTACCAAGAGACCCAGTACTTC.

The table lists this clonotype with many counts. The chain employs TRBV19 and TRBJ1-1; D possibly corresponds to TRBD1 (5 bases). Trimming took 6 bases from V and 6 from J, leaving 17 bases between them. Germline V gene data show CDR1 as LNHDA and CDR2 as SQIVND (reference sequence). This CDR3 has 14 amino acids. The chain's CDR3 is CASSLGGGTPEAFF. CDR3 nucleotides: TGTGCCAGTAGCTTGGGCGGGGGAACGCCTGAAGCTTTCTTT.

In regard to this clonotype: The junction does not match germline at one end; this may be a read error. This rearrangement joins TRBV5-1 to TRBJ2-5; 7 bases fit TRBD2. The J call may be mistaken, given a closer DNA end match to TRBJ2-1. CDR1 is SGHRS and CDR2 is YFSETQ in the germline V gene. This CDR3 region has 17 residues. The CDR3 protein is CASSVLRDYYSYNEQFF. The CDR3 bases are TGTGCCAGCAGCGTGCTCCGGGACTACTACTCCTACAATGAGCAGTTCTTC.

The chain carries TRBV10-1 and TRBJ1-6; D unresolved. Trimming cost V 2 bases and J 14 bases, with 10 bases left between them. Germline assignment: CDR1 WNHNN and CDR2 SYGVQD (reference sequence). The CDR3 contains 12 residues. The CDR3 region is CASSEALGSLHF. The DNA for the CDR3 is TGCGCCAGCAGTGAGGCTCTCGGGTCCCTCCACTTT.

This clonotype was recorded at least ten times. V is TRBV5-5 and J is TRBJ2-7; D is ambiguous. Germline CDR1 SGHKS, CDR2 YYEKEE (reference sequence). Trimming pared 4 bases from V and 0 bases from J, leaving 17 bases between. This CDR3 is built from 16 residues. CDR3 region: CASSRSGAGLSYEQYF. CDR3 nucleotide sequence: TGTGCCAGCAGCCGTTCAGGAGCAGGCCTCTCCTACGAGCAGTACTTC.